This T cell receptor beta chain was recorded in a study of vaccination and CD4 T cells after COVID-19. Background on the study: Convalescent individuals numbered four females and six males, two being Hispanic. Control cultures, each given a CEFX pool, an HIV-1 Nef pool, or no peptide, were included.

The V segment lost 3 bases and the J segment 1 base; nucleotides outside the gene matches: 10. The CDR3 loop spans 19 amino acids. Germline lookup yields CDR1 SGHAT and CDR2 FQDESV (reference sequence). Documented treatment: approximately nine-day PBMC culture with coronavirus spike peptide pools or control peptides (ViraFEST assay). It was with roughly 9.7 IU/ml IL-2 and 8 to 10 ug/ml peptide pools that roughly 2 million PBMCs per well were cultured. The Oncomine TCR Beta short-read assay was applied to DNA of cultured CD4+ T cells. TCRdb redid the calling of the PCR reads with MiXCR, one entry per CDR3 protein. The sample has 9,500 to 12,000 distinct CDR3 sequences; 40% to 45% are singletons. By sample share, this clonotype is large. What it binds is not known. Study observations and caveats: Reactive clonotype counts went from median about 21 after infection to 30 to 45 after vaccination, nonsignificantly.

Sequencing was done on a sample of CD4+ T cells from blood, cultured in vitro. V and J are TRBV11-1 and TRBJ2-3; 13 bases match TRBD2. This clonotype was sampled from a human donor who had recovered from COVID-19. The CDR3 DNA sequence: TGTGCCAGCAGCTTGGAGAAACTAGCGGGGGGGCCTCGCACAGATACGCAGTATTTT. Translation gives CASSLEKLAGGPRTDTQYF. Together with reference TRBV11-1 and TRBJ2-3, the CDR3 gives the full variable domain: EAEVAQSPRYKITEKSQAVAFWCDPISGHATLYWYRQILGQGPELLVQFQDESVVDDSQLPKDRFSAERLKGVDSTLKIQPAELGDSAMYLCASSLEKLAGGPRTDTQYFGPGTRLTVL.